This TCR beta chain was recorded in a study of shared clonotypes between healthy human individuals (TCRdb year 2020). Study-wide context: The cohort included a few men and two women between 18 and 49 years of age. For each donor, three plates each were used for CD4 naive and CD4 memory, two plates were used for CD8 naive, and one plate was used for CD8 memory. To estimate repertoire size and how much clonotype sharing occurs between individuals, the study deeply sequenced the blood TCR repertoires of several healthy adults. To increase sequencing depth and limit assay-specific biases, TCR repertoire library preparation and sequencing were carried out by different laboratories using diverse techniques. Leukapheresis yielded between about 0.9 and 9 billion PBMCs per donor. Overall study results and their limits: Incomplete sequencing was indicated by rarefaction of sorted-subset datasets, despite the large sequencing depth. Based on pairwise subsampling, the degree of clonotype sharing among donors was expected to be affected by sequencing depth. Sampling was limited to blood, and TCR repertoires in tissue likely differ from TCR repertoires in blood. The small number of donors limited the genetic and exposure-history diversity represented. When a few donors were compared, the shared fraction of clonotypes was roughly 5% for naive CD4, about 4% for naive CD8, about 2.5% for memory CD4, and roughly 0.43% for memory CD8. Higher generation probabilities were observed for clonotypes shared by all four sorted-subset donors than for non-shared clonotypes. Larger estimated clonotype richness was generally found for naive subsets than for memory subsets.

The CDR3 measures 15 amino acids from cysteine to phenylalanine. The retained sequence is limited to the CDR3, 45 bases, with the frame set at the first base. Using the deep immunoSEQ assay, TCR CDR3 regions were amplified from genomic DNA by multiplex PCR. Genomic DNA extracted from each cell subset was distributed evenly over all wells of several immunoSEQ 96-well plates, and each plate served as one replicate. Each replicate PCR for sorted subsets received roughly 0.2 ug genomic DNA, equal to about 29,000 T cell genomes. Purified libraries were measured with a Qubit 3.0 fluorometer, size-checked on a Bioanalyzer 2100, and measured again with the KAPA Library Quantification kit. Every immunoSEQ 96-well plate was sequenced on a dedicated single-read 150-cycle Illumina NextSeq 550 flow cell. The authors' pipeline ran thus. Because the immunoSEQ output held only junctional sequences and lacked quality scores, the filtering could not match the filtering applied to full-length reads. To assign V/J genes and CDR3, sequences were annotated using PyIR, a Python wrapper for IgBLAST v1.9, with IMGT germline references. Reads were removed for weak V/J assignments (E-value above 1e-6), missing CDR3, stop codons, out-of-frame junctions, or ambiguous translated residues. V3J clonotypes were defined by identical inferred V gene, J gene, and CDR3 amino acid sequence. The percentage overlap between two repertoires was calculated by dividing the number of shared unique clonotypes by the size of the smaller repertoire. Richness of each repertoire was evaluated using RTK rarefaction, the Chao1 estimator, and Recon v2.1 estimates of unobserved clonotypes. Generation probabilities for all TCRbeta clonotypes obtained by the gDNA method from four donors were computed using OLGA. The immuneACCESS repertoire file appears here via TCRdb, limited to in-frame rearrangements. These files lack a portion of the clones; in checked studies, under half of the deficit traces to unresolved V genes, and the cause of the others is not known. V and J calls and clone size come straight from that table; D and trimming were deduced from the DNA. Present in this sample are approximately 940,000 clones, over 60% of which were seen just once. Clones ranked in the top ten supply nearly 1.5% of the sample.

Regarding this clone: What this receptor recognizes is not known. Base-call qualities are not available, and no considerably larger clone is one nucleotide away.

Healthy HIV-negative adults with no recently reported acute infections or vaccinations were included as donors. Every donor was a Caucasian adult residing in Nashville, Tennessee, USA. CD4+ T cells were enriched by magnetic negative selection; naive cells were then positively selected on CD45RA, and the negative fraction formed the memory subset. Blood was obtained by leukapheresis, after which PBMCs were separated by Ficoll-Histopaque density gradient centrifugation and cryopreserved in liquid nitrogen vapor phase. Analytical flow cytometry was used to check the purity and quantity of every magnetically sorted T cell population. Genomic DNA was isolated from every sorted fraction and measured by UV absorbance on a Nanodrop 2000c.

This TCR came from a man between 18 and 35 years old in good health. The sequenced sample was memory CD4+ T cells sorted from blood. The cell subset or site label corresponds to: CD45RA-negative fraction. Rearrangement joined TRBV21-1 to TRBJ2-7; no DNA check was done on the table's D call, TRBD2. TRBV21-1 is marked as a pseudogene. The nucleotides are TGTGCCAGCAGCAGGAGGACTAGCAGATACTACGAGCAGTACTTC. This encodes CASSRRTSRYYEQYF.